Shown below are 3 T cell receptor beta chains from a single sample sequenced in a study of Ad26.COV2.S vaccination and SARS-CoV-2 variants. Sample treatment: over 15 received Ad26.COV2.S at low or high dose, single or two shots; about 5 received placebo; per-sample allocation not given. Day 63 after the first vaccine or placebo injection was the time point for sampling. The protocol was immunoSEQ multiplex PCR, while the TCRdb copy is restricted to in-frame clones and leaves out a portion. This table has fewer than 500,000 clones, around 90% appearing once. This material consisted of peripheral blood, taken in a trial of Ad26.COV2.S vaccine versus placebo. These receptors originate from a person aged 18 to 59 who received the Ad26.COV2.S COVID-19 vaccine or a placebo.

This sequence joins TRBV6-1 and TRBJ2-1; D unclear. CDR1 MNHNS and CDR2 SASEGT come from the germline V gene. V shed 2 bases and J shed 4 bases, with 6 bases lying between them. This CDR3 is 13 amino acids long. In DNA form, the CDR3 reads TGTGCCAGCAGTGAACTCATTTACAATGAGCAGTTCTTC. Protein sequence: CASSELIYNEQFF.

V and J are TRBV5-4 and TRBJ2-5; D is ambiguous. Trimming shortened V by 0 bases and J by 2 bases, and 5 bases separated the two germline ends. The CDR3 runs to 13 residues. Germline CDR1 SGHNT, CDR2 YYREEE (reference sequence). The CDR3 region is CASSLVGQETQYF. The CDR3 bases are TGTGCCAGCAGCTTGGTCGGTCAAGAGACCCAGTACTTC.

The chain links TRBV2 to TRBJ2-1; D is undetermined. Germline V gene data show CDR1 as SNHLY and CDR2 as FYNNEI. V was pared by 6 bases and J by 7 bases, with 7 bases between. The CDR3 runs 11 residues. CDR3 sequence reads: CASRISNEQFF. The CDR3, as DNA: TGTGCCAGCAGAATTAGTAATGAGCAGTTCTTC.